This T cell receptor (beta chain) was obtained from a study of shared clonotypes between healthy human individuals. Study-wide points: The four-donor shared clonotypes exceeded non-shared clonotypes in generation probability, with non-shared ones scoring lower.

Donors, without exception, were Caucasian adults residing in Nashville, Tennessee. Deep was the level used in running the assay. The table came from immunoSEQ multiplex PCR; TCRdb's copy has only in-frame clones and leaves some out. The sample comprises a few hundred thousand clones, less than 98% of which are singletons, and roughly 0.05% rests with the top ten. As concerns this clone: Its antigen is unidentified.

The CDR3 has 15 residues. V trimming: 2 bases; J trimming: 5 bases; junction bases outside the gene matches: 3. Germline CDR1 SEHNR, CDR2 FQNEAQ (reference sequence). The TCR sequence derives from a woman in her twenties or thirties in good health. The chain links TRBV7-9 to TRBJ2-1, with TRBD2 identical over 10 bases. Sequencing used naive CD4+ T cells sorted from blood. The subset here: CD45RA+ positively selected. The CDR3 is CASSLKTSGHNEQFF. The CDR3 nucleotides read TGTGCCAGCAGCTTAAAGACTAGCGGGCACAATGAGCAGTTCTTC. Complete variable domain (other parts from reference TRBV7-9 and TRBJ2-1): DTGVSQNPRHKITKRGQNVTFRCDPISEHNRLYWYRQTLGQGPEFLTYFQNEAQLEKSRLLSDRFSAERPKGSFSTLEIQRTEQGDSAMYLCASSLKTSGHNEQFFGPGTRLTVL.